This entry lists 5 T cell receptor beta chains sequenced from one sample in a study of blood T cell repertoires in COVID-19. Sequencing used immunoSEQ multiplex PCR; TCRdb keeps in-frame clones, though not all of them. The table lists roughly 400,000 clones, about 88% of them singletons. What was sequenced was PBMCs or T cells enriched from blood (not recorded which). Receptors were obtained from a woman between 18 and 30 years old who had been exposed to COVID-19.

For the CDR3, the DNA is TGTGCCAGCAGTTTATGGGGCGGGGGGCAGGGCGGGGAGCTGTTTTTT. It translates to CASSLWGGGQGGELFF. The chain combines TRBV27 with TRBJ2-2; 8 positions match TRBD2. The J segment lost 7 bases and the V segment lost 1 base, leaving 8 bases of the junction unmatched. Germline CDR1 reads MNHEY; CDR2 reads SMNVEV (reference sequence). CDR3 length: 16 amino acids.

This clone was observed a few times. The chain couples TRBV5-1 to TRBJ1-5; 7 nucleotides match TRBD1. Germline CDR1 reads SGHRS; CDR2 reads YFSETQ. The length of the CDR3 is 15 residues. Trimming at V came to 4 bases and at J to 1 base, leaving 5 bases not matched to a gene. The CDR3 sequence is CASSPATGSNQPQHF. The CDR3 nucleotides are TGCGCCAGCAGCCCTGCGACAGGGAGCAATCAGCCCCAGCATTTT.

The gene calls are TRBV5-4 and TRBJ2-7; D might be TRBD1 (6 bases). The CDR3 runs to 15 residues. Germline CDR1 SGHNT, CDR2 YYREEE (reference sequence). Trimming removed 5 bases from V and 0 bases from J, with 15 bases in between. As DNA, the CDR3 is TGTGCCAGCAGTCAGGACAGCGGAATCTCCTACGAGCAGTACTTC. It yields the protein CASSQDSGISYEQYF.

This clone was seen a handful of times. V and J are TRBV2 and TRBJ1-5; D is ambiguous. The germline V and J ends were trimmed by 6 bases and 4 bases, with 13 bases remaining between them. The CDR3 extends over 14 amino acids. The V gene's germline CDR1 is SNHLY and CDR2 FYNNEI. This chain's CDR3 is CASSLEGINQPQHF. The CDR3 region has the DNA TGTGCCAGCAGCCTTGAGGGCATTAATCAGCCCCAGCATTTT.

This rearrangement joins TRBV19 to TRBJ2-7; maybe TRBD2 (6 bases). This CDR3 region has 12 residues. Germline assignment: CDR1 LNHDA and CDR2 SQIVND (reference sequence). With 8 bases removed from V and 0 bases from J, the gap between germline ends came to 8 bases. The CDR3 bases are TGTGCCAGTCGGGGACTCTCCTACGAGCAGTACTTC. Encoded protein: CASRGLSYEQYF.